These T cell receptor beta chains were read from a single sample in a study of beta chain features in type 1 diabetes. Data came from immunoSEQ multiplex PCR; TCRdb stores just in-frame clones and leaves some out. The data hold hundreds of thousands of clones, with under 20% observed a single time. The sample consisted of naive CD4+ T cells from blood. The receptors shown here come from a woman between 18 and 29 years old in good health. CDR3s include the opening cysteine and the closing phenylalanine or tryptophan. A D gene is named only where the DNA matches it firmly. Expanded clones are given a class, and other clones once, few, many or no size at all.

v_call	d_call	j_call	clone_size	cdr3_nt	cdr3_aa
TRBV28	-	TRBJ1-1	-	TGTGCCAGCAATGGGGGAGGAAGTCTGAACACTGAAGCTTTCTTT	CASNGGGSLNTEAFF
TRBV7-9	TRBD1	TRBJ2-7	-	TGTGCCAGCAGCTGGGGACAGGGGACCGATTACGAGCAGTACTTC	CASSWGQGTDYEQYF
TRBV18	-	TRBJ1-2	-	TGTACCAGCTCACCCAGGATAATAACTTATCCAGGGGATGGCTACACCTTC	CTSSPRIITYPGDGYTF
TRBV7-9	-	TRBJ2-5	few	TGTGCCAGCAGCTCTGGATCGAAAGAGACCCAGTACTTC	CASSSGSKETQYF
TRBV5-4	-	TRBJ1-2	few	TGTGCCAGCAGCTTGTCCCGCCGGGGCTACACCTTC	CASSLSRRGYTF
TRBV28	TRBD1	TRBJ2-6	-	TGTGCCAGCAGTCCATCCGGGACAGGGTTCACTGGGGCCAACGTCCTGACTTTC	CASSPSGTGFTGANVLTF
TRBV2	TRBD1	TRBJ1-5	few	TGTGCCAGCAGCTGGGACAGCTTCAATCAGCCCCAGCATTTT	CASSWDSFNQPQHF
TRBV28	-	TRBJ2-7	-	TGTGCCAGCAGCCCTGACAGCTCCTACGAGCAGTACTTC	CASSPDSSYEQYF
TRBV7-8	-	TRBJ2-1	-	TGTGCCAGCAGCGTATGGGGGAGCTCCTACAATGAGCAGTTCTTC	CASSVWGSSYNEQFF
TRBV11-3	-	TRBJ2-1	few	TGTGCCAGCAGGAATGTTGAGCAGTTCTTC	CASRNVEQFF
TRBV19	TRBD1	TRBJ2-7	few	TGTGCCAGTAGTAACACCGGGACAGTGCACTACGAGCAGTACTTC	CASSNTGTVHYEQYF
TRBV10-3	TRBD1	TRBJ2-1	-	TGTGCCATCAGCCCAACAGGGGCGATCAATGAGCAGTTCTTC	CAISPTGAINEQFF
TRBV29-1	TRBD1	TRBJ1-2	-	TGCAGCGTGGTACCCGGGACAGGGGGTGGAGGCTACACCTTC	CSVVPGTGGGGYTF
TRBV20-1	-	TRBJ1-1	few	TGCAGTGCTAGAGGGGGAACTGAAGCTTTCTTT	CSARGGTEAFF
TRBV20-1	-	TRBJ2-7	-	TGCAGTGCTAGCTTCTACGAGCAGTACTTC	CSASFYEQYF
TRBV18	TRBD1	TRBJ2-7	-	TGTGCCAGCTCACTGGACAGGGTCTACGAGCAGTACTTC	CASSLDRVYEQYF
TRBV5-1	-	TRBJ1-2	-	TGCGCCAGCAGCCTTGGAAGGGCGGGTGGCTACACCTTC	CASSLGRAGGYTF
TRBV7-3	-	TRBJ2-6	-	TGTGCCAGCAGCTTAAGAGCTGCGGGGAGCTCTGGGGCCAACGTCCTGACTTTC	CASSLRAAGSSGANVLTF
TRBV28	TRBD1	TRBJ1-2	-	TGTGCCAGCAGTCTACCGGGACAGAACTATGGCTACACCTTC	CASSLPGQNYGYTF
TRBV28	TRBD2	TRBJ2-3	-	TGTGCCAGCACAACTAGCGGGTACACAGATACGCAGTATTTT	CASTTSGYTDTQYF
TRBV13	-	TRBJ2-3	few	TGTGCCAGCAGCTTGGGAGCGGGTAACACAGATACGCAGTATTTT	CASSLGAGNTDTQYF
TRBV25-1	-	TRBJ1-2	-	TGTGCCAGCAGTGATCTGGGGGGCTATGGCTACACCTTC	CASSDLGGYGYTF
TRBV11-2	TRBD2	TRBJ2-4	few	TGTGCCAGCAGCTCCACTGGGACTACGGTTCAGTACTTC	CASSSTGTTVQYF
TRBV6-6	TRBD2	TRBJ2-1	-	TGTGCCAGCAGCCTGGGACTAGCGGGCGGGCAGTTCTTC	CASSLGLAGGQFF
TRBV28	TRBD2	TRBJ2-4	-	TGTGCCAGCAGTCCCCCCCGGGGGGGGTGGAACATTCAGTACTTC	CASSPPRGGWNIQYF
TRBV18	-	TRBJ1-3	few	TGTGCCAGCTCGAGACAGGACTCCTCTGGAAACACCATATATTTT	CASSRQDSSGNTIYF
TRBV18	-	TRBJ2-6	-	TGTGCCAGCTCACCGGCACAGACCTCATCTGGGGCCAACGTCCTGACTTTC	CASSPAQTSSGANVLTF
TRBV18	TRBD1	TRBJ2-4	few	TGTGCCAGCTCACCACCGAACAGGGGGCGAGGCATTCAGTACTTC	CASSPPNRGRGIQYF
TRBV5-4	-	TRBJ1-4	few	TGTGCCAGCAGCTTCGGCAGGGATGAAAAACTGTTTTTT	CASSFGRDEKLFF
TRBV5-8	-	TRBJ2-2	few	TGTGCCAGCAGCCCTGGGGCCGGATCGAACACCGGGGAGCTGTTTTTT	CASSPGAGSNTGELFF
TRBV29-1	-	TRBJ2-7	few	TGCAGCGTTCAAGGACACCCCACTTTTCGGGAGCAGTACTTC	CSVQGHPTFREQYF
TRBV10-2	-	TRBJ2-3	few	TGCGCCAGCAGTGGTGGCACAGATACGCAGTATTTT	CASSGGTDTQYF
TRBV19	-	TRBJ1-1	few	TGTGCCAGTAGTATTATCGCGAACACTGAAGCTTTCTTT	CASSIIANTEAFF
TRBV28	-	TRBJ2-7	-	TGTGCCAGCAGTGTCAGGGGCGAGCAGTACTTC	CASSVRGEQYF
TRBV7-6	-	TRBJ2-1	-	TGTGCCAGCAGCCGCGGGACGGGCACCTACAATGAGCAGTTCTTC	CASSRGTGTYNEQFF
TRBV5-6	TRBD1	TRBJ2-7	few	TGTGCCAGCAGCTCTCGGACAGGAACCTACGAGCAGTACTTC	CASSSRTGTYEQYF
TRBV2	TRBD1	TRBJ2-3	few	TGTGCCAGCAGTGAAGGATTGACAGGGTGGGAGCAGTATTTT	CASSEGLTGWEQYF
TRBV29-1	-	TRBJ2-1	few	TGCAGCGTTCAGTCCGCCCGCTACAATGAGCAGTTCTTC	CSVQSARYNEQFF
TRBV27	TRBD1	TRBJ2-2	-	TGTGCCAGCAGCCGACAGGGTATGCGCACCGGGGAGCTGTTTTTT	CASSRQGMRTGELFF
TRBV7-9	TRBD2	TRBJ2-2	-	TGTGCCAGCAGCCACAGACTAGCGGGAGAGGCCGGGGAGCTGTTTTTT	CASSHRLAGEAGELFF
TRBV11-2	TRBD2	TRBJ2-1	-	TGTGCCAGCAGACAGGGACTAGCGAGCTCCTACAATGAGCAGTTCTTC	CASRQGLASSYNEQFF